Listed below are T cell receptor beta chains from one sample, sequenced in a study of immune evolution from preneoplasia to lung adenocarcinoma. The assay was immunoSEQ multiplex PCR, and TCRdb's table has in-frame clones only and misses some. The table lists over 10,000 clones, 70% to 90% of them singletons. The sample taken for sequencing was FFPE tissue from an adenomatous hyperplasia lung lesion. The receptors stem from a person between 45 and 75 years old with lung adenocarcinoma. Both conserved end residues are part of each CDR3. Fields, in order: clone size, CDR3 length, D gene, V gene, J gene, CDR3 DNA, CDR3 protein. A D gene is named only where the DNA matches it firmly. Size tells how often a clone was seen (once, few, many) or the class of an expanded clone, and some rows leave it out.

size: once; length: 13; D: TRBD1; V: TRBV6-1; J: TRBJ1-1; DNA: TGTGCCAGCAGTGAACTGGGGACAGGGTACGCTTTCTTT; CDR3: CASSELGTGYAFF
size: .; length: 13; D: .; V: TRBV10-2; J: TRBJ2-7; DNA: TGCGCCAGCAGTTCGGGATTCTCCTACGAGCAGTACTTC; CDR3: CASSSGFSYEQYF
size: .; length: 16; D: .; V: TRBV7-9; J: TRBJ1-1; DNA: TGTGCCAGCAGCCCAGGTTCGGTCAGCAAGAACACTGAAGCTTTCTTT; CDR3: CASSPGSVSKNTEAFF
size: few; length: 17; D: TRBD2; V: TRBV11-2; J: TRBJ2-5; DNA: TGTGCCAGCAGCCTGACTAGCGGGAGGATCGGGCAAGAGACCCAGTACTTC; CDR3: CASSLTSGRIGQETQYF
size: .; length: 14; D: .; V: TRBV10-3; J: TRBJ1-2; DNA: TGTGCCATCAGTTTATCCCAAGACAGCTATGGCTACACCTTC; CDR3: CAISLSQDSYGYTF
size: .; length: 13; D: TRBD2; V: TRBV2; J: TRBJ2-5; DNA: TGTGCCAGCAGTGTAGCGGGGCAAGAGACCCAGTACTTC; CDR3: CASSVAGQETQYF
size: .; length: 17; D: TRBD1; V: TRBV28; J: TRBJ2-2; DNA: TGTGCCAGCAGTTTCGTTGGTATAGGGGGCAACACCGGGGAGCTGTTTTTT; CDR3: CASSFVGIGGNTGELFF
size: .; length: 14; D: TRBD1; V: TRBV30; J: TRBJ2-3; DNA: TGTGCCTGGAGTAAGGGGACAGGGCGGGATACGCAGTATTTT; CDR3: CAWSKGTGRDTQYF
size: .; length: 14; D: TRBD1; V: TRBV29-1; J: TRBJ2-1; DNA: TGCAGCGTCCTCGGACAGGGGGGATACAATGAGCAGTTCTTC; CDR3: CSVLGQGGYNEQFF
size: .; length: 14; D: .; V: TRBV5-4; J: TRBJ2-7; DNA: TGTGCCAGCAGCCGGACCGAGGAGTTCTACGAGCAGTACTTC; CDR3: CASSRTEEFYEQYF
size: .; length: 16; D: TRBD2; V: TRBV4-2; J: TRBJ2-1; DNA: TGTGCCAGCAGCCAAGAACTAGCGGGGGGCTACAATGAGCAGTTCTTC; CDR3: CASSQELAGGYNEQFF
size: .; length: 15; D: .; V: TRBV10-3; J: TRBJ1-2; DNA: TGTGCCATCAGTCCAACGGGGAGAGGGGAAAAAGACTACACCTTC; CDR3: CAISPTGRGEKDYTF
size: .; length: 11; D: .; V: TRBV9; J: TRBJ2-1; DNA: TGTGCCAGCAGCGCCCGGGGCGAGCAGTTCTTC; CDR3: CASSARGEQFF
size: .; length: 17; D: .; V: TRBV7-9; J: TRBJ2-1; DNA: TGTGCCAGCAGCTTAGGGGTCGGCGGAACCTCCTACAATGAGCAGTTCTTC; CDR3: CASSLGVGGTSYNEQFF
size: .; length: 13; D: .; V: TRBV5-1; J: TRBJ1-1; DNA: TGCGCCAGCAGCTTGTCTATCCGTGCGGAAGCTTTCTTT; CDR3: CASSLSIRAEAFF
size: medium-sized; length: 14; D: TRBD2; V: TRBV11-2; J: TRBJ2-1; DNA: TGTGCCAGCAGCTTTAGCGGGAGGGCCGCTGAGCAGTTCTTC; CDR3: CASSFSGRAAEQFF
size: .; length: 17; D: TRBD2; V: TRBV5-1; J: TRBJ2-7; DNA: TGCGCCAGCAGCACGGGACTAGCGGGAGGGCCGACCTACGAGCAGTACTTC; CDR3: CASSTGLAGGPTYEQYF
size: few; length: 16; D: TRBD1; V: TRBV19; J: TRBJ2-2; DNA: TGTGCCAGTAGTATGGGGGGACAGGGGAACACCGGGGAGCTGTTTTTT; CDR3: CASSMGGQGNTGELFF
size: medium-sized; length: 13; D: .; V: TRBV5-1; J: TRBJ2-1; DNA: TGCGCCAGCAGCTTGGGGAGCGGGCGTGAGCAGTTCTTC; CDR3: CASSLGSGREQFF
size: .; length: 14; D: .; V: TRBV5-6; J: TRBJ2-7; DNA: TGTGCCAGCAGCTTGGCCGGGCTAGCGAAGGAGCAGTACTTC; CDR3: CASSLAGLAKEQYF
size: once; length: 16; D: .; V: TRBV7-6; J: TRBJ2-5; DNA: TGTGCCAGCAGCTTAGCTACGGGCGGGGCGAGAGAGACCCAGTACTTC; CDR3: CASSLATGGARETQYF
size: .; length: 15; D: .; V: TRBV4-1; J: TRBJ2-1; DNA: TGCGCCAGCAGCCAGCGAGCCGGGGTCTTCGATGAGCAGTTCTTC; CDR3: CASSQRAGVFDEQFF
size: .; length: 14; D: .; V: TRBV18; J: TRBJ2-2; DNA: TGTGCCAGCTCACCCCCCCAGACCACCGGGGAGCTGTTTTTT; CDR3: CASSPPQTTGELFF
size: .; length: 15; D: .; V: TRBV28; J: TRBJ2-4; DNA: TGTGCCAGCAGTTTTTTAGGCTCCAAGGGGGACATTCAGTACTTC; CDR3: CASSFLGSKGDIQYF
size: .; length: 14; D: .; V: TRBV6-6; J: TRBJ1-1; DNA: TGTGCCAGCAGTTACCCGCAAACGAACACTGAAGCTTTCTTT; CDR3: CASSYPQTNTEAFF
size: .; length: 14; D: .; V: TRBV11-3; J: TRBJ2-1; DNA: TGTGCCAGCAGCCCAACAAAGGTGGACAATGAGCAGTTCTTC; CDR3: CASSPTKVDNEQFF
size: .; length: 14; D: .; V: TRBV10-3; J: TRBJ1-1; DNA: TGTGCCATCACCCCGTCAGACAGGAACACTGAAGCTTTCTTT; CDR3: CAITPSDRNTEAFF
size: .; length: 16; D: .; V: TRBV5-1; J: TRBJ1-2; DNA: TGCGCCAGCAGCGGGGTGTCCGGGGGAGAGGCCTATGGCTACACCTTC; CDR3: CASSGVSGGEAYGYTF
size: .; length: 14; D: .; V: TRBV5-1; J: TRBJ1-2; DNA: TGCGCCAGCAGCTTGGGGGCAGCATATGATGGCTACACCTTC; CDR3: CASSLGAAYDGYTF
size: .; length: 15; D: .; V: TRBV9; J: TRBJ2-7; DNA: TGTGCCAGCAGCTTCTCCGGGACATCCTCCTACGAGCAGTACTTC; CDR3: CASSFSGTSSYEQYF
size: .; length: 15; D: TRBD2; V: TRBV5-1; J: TRBJ2-1; DNA: TGCGCCAGCAGCTCCAGCGGGAGGCAGGCGGATGAGCAGTTCTTC; CDR3: CASSSSGRQADEQFF
size: .; length: 14; D: .; V: TRBV5-1; J: TRBJ2-7; DNA: TGCGCCAGCAGCTTGGTGCGGGGAACGGACGAGCAGTACTTC; CDR3: CASSLVRGTDEQYF
size: .; length: 13; D: .; V: TRBV18; J: TRBJ2-7; DNA: TGTGCCAGCTCGGCTAGCAGTCCCCACGAGCAGTACTTC; CDR3: CASSASSPHEQYF
size: .; length: 13; D: TRBD1; V: TRBV28; J: TRBJ2-7; DNA: TGTGCCAGCAGTGATACACAGGGGAACGAGCAGTACTTC; CDR3: CASSDTQGNEQYF
size: .; length: 13; D: .; V: TRBV5-6; J: TRBJ2-3; DNA: TGTGCCAGCAGCTTGGGTAGCACAGATACGCAGTATTTT; CDR3: CASSLGSTDTQYF
size: .; length: 13; D: .; V: TRBV10-3; J: TRBJ1-2; DNA: TGTGCCATCAGTGAACAACAGCCGGGGGGCTACACCTTC; CDR3: CAISEQQPGGYTF
size: .; length: 15; D: .; V: TRBV28; J: TRBJ2-1; DNA: TGTGCCAGCAACTGGAGGGGGGAATTTTACAATGAGCAGTTCTTC; CDR3: CASNWRGEFYNEQFF
size: .; length: 19; D: TRBD2; V: TRBV5-6; J: TRBJ2-3; DNA: TGTGCCAGCAGCTCGTCGGGACTAGCGGACCATCGGTCCACAGATACGCAGTATTTT; CDR3: CASSSSGLADHRSTDTQYF
size: .; length: 16; D: .; V: TRBV9; J: TRBJ2-1; DNA: TGTGCCAGCAGCGTAGGTCAACAGGGCTCCTACAATGAGCAGTTCTTC; CDR3: CASSVGQQGSYNEQFF
size: .; length: 15; D: .; V: TRBV18; J: TRBJ1-5; DNA: TGTGCCAGCTCACTCAGAGGACAGAGCAATCAGCCCCAGCATTTT; CDR3: CASSLRGQSNQPQHF
size: .; length: 14; D: .; V: TRBV30; J: TRBJ1-4; DNA: TGTGCCTGGACGCCGTGGAGGGGAGGGGAAAAACTGTTTTTT; CDR3: CAWTPWRGGEKLFF
size: few; length: 14; D: TRBD2; V: TRBV18; J: TRBJ2-5; DNA: TGTGCCAGCTCAAGGCTTAGCGGGCGTGAGACCCAGTACTTC; CDR3: CASSRLSGRETQYF
size: .; length: 15; D: TRBD2; V: TRBV11-2; J: TRBJ2-7; DNA: TGTGCCAGCAGCTTAGATACGGGAGGGAGGTACGAGCAGTACTTC; CDR3: CASSLDTGGRYEQYF
size: .; length: 14; D: TRBD2; V: TRBV2; J: TRBJ2-7; DNA: TGTGCCAGTGCGGGACTAGCGGGCTCCTACGAGCAGTACTTC; CDR3: CASAGLAGSYEQYF
size: .; length: 16; D: .; V: TRBV9; J: TRBJ2-1; DNA: TGTGCCAGCAGCGTAGGGTCATCGAGCTCCTACAATGAGCAGTTCTTC; CDR3: CASSVGSSSSYNEQFF
size: .; length: 16; D: .; V: TRBV2; J: TRBJ2-1; DNA: TGTGCCAGCAGTGCGTGGGACGGACCCCGGTTGGGTGAGCAGTTCTTC; CDR3: CASSAWDGPRLGEQFF
size: few; length: 14; D: TRBD1; V: TRBV5-1; J: TRBJ1-2; DNA: TGCGCCAGCAGCTTGGCGACAGGGAACTATGGCTACACCTTC; CDR3: CASSLATGNYGYTF
size: .; length: 12; D: .; V: TRBV11-3; J: TRBJ2-5; DNA: TGTGCCAGCAGCGATCCCACAGAGACCCAGTACTTC; CDR3: CASSDPTETQYF
size: .; length: 13; D: TRBD2; V: TRBV10-2; J: TRBJ2-1; DNA: TGCGCCAGCGGGGACCCAACTAGCGAGAGACGGTTCTTC; CDR3: CASGDPTSERRFF
size: .; length: 15; D: .; V: TRBV5-5; J: TRBJ1-3; DNA: TGTGCCAGCAGCTCCGACCCGGGCGCTGGAAACACCATATATTTT; CDR3: CASSSDPGAGNTIYF